This TCR beta chain appears in the sequencing data of a study of blood T cell repertoires in COVID-19. The table came from immunoSEQ multiplex PCR; TCRdb's copy has only in-frame clones and leaves some out. The table lists about 160,000 clones, about four fifths of them singletons. With 1 base removed from V and 0 bases from J, the gap between germline ends came to 4 bases. There are 15 residues in the CDR3. The germline gives CDR1 MNHNS, CDR2 SASEGT. This clone was detected a few times. The sample was PBMCs or T cells enriched from blood (not recorded which). This TCR derives from a man between 60 and 75 years old who had recovered from COVID-19. The rearrangement joins TRBV6-1 to TRBJ2-6, with D hard to call. The CDR3 loop reads CASSEGSSGANVLTF. The CDR3 nucleotides are TGTGCCAGCAGTGAAGGGAGCTCTGGGGCCAACGTCCTGACTTTC.